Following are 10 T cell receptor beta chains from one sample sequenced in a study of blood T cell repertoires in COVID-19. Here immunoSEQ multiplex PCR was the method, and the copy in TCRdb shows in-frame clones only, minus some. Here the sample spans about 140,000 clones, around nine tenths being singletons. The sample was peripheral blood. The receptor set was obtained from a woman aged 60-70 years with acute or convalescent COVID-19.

The CDR3 coding sequence is TGTGCCAGCTCACGGACAGGCCCCAATCAGCCCCAGCATTTT. Its translation is CASSRTGPNQPQHF. The chain combines TRBV18 with TRBJ1-5, with TRBD1 matching over 7 bases. Per germline, CDR1 KGHSH and CDR2 LQKENI. V shed 4 bases, J shed 3 bases, and the junction held 3 bases outside the gene matches. This CDR3 has 14 amino acids.

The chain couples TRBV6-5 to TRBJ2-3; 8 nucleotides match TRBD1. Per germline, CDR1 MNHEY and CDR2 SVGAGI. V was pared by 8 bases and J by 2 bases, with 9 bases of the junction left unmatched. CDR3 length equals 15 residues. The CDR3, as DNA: TGTGCCAGCGAACCTCAGGGGGCCCCCACAGATACGCAGTATTTT. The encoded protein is CASEPQGAPTDTQYF.

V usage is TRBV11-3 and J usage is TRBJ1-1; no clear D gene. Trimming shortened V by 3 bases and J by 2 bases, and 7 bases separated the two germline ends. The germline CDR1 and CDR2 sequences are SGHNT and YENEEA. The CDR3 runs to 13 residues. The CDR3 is CASSFSSNTEAFF. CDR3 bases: TGTGCCAGCAGCTTCTCGTCCAACACTGAAGCTTTCTTT.

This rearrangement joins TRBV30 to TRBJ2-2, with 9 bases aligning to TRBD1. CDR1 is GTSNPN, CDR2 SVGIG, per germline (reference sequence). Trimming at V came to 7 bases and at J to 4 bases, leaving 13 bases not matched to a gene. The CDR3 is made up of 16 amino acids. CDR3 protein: CALRDRAARITGELFF. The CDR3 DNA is TGTGCCTTAAGGGACAGGGCCGCCCGAATCACCGGGGAGCTGTTTTTT.

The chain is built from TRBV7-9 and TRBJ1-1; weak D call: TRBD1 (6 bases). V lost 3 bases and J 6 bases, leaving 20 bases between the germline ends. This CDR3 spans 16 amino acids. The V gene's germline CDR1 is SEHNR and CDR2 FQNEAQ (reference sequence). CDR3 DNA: TGTGCCAGCAGCTTCGAACCATCGACAGGCGAGGCTGAAGCTTTCTTT. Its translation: CASSFEPSTGEAEAFF.

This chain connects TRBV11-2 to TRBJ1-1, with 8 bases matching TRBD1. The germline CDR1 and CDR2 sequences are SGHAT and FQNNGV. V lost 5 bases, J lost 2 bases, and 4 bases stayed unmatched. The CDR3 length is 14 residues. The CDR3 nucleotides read TGTGCCAGCAGCCCGGACAGGGAAAACACTGAAGCTTTCTTT. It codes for CASSPDRENTEAFF.

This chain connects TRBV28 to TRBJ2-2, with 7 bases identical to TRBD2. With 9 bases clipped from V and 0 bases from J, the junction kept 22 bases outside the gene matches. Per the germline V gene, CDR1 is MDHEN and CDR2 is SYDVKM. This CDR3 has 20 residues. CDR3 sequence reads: CASTEFWDYVMKANTGELFF. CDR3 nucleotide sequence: TGTGCCAGTACCGAGTTTTGGGACTACGTGATGAAGGCGAACACCGGGGAGCTGTTTTTT.

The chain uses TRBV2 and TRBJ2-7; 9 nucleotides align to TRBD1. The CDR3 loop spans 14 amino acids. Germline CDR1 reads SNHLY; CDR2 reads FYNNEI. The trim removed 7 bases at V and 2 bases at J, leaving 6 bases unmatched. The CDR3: CASKRDRVPYEQYF. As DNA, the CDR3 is TGTGCCAGCAAAAGGGACAGGGTACCCTACGAGCAGTACTTC.

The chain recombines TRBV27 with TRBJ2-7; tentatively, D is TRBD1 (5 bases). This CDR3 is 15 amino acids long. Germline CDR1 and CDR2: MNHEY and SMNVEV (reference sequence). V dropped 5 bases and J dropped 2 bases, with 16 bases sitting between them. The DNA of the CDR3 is TGTGCCAGCAGTGGTTCACAGGCAGATCCCTACGAGCAGTACTTC. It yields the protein CASSGSQADPYEQYF.

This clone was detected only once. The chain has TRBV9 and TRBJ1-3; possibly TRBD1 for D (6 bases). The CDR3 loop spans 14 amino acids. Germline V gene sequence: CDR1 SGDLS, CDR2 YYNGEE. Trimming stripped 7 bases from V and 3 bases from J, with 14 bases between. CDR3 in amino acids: CASHSGENGNTIYF. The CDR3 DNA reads TGTGCCAGCCACTCAGGGGAGAATGGAAACACCATATATTTT.